Listed below are T cell receptor beta chains from one sample, sequenced in a study of OX40 agonist ivuxolimab in advanced cancers. TCRdb's copy holds only in-frame clones and misses some; the assay was immunoSEQ multiplex PCR. Of some 84,000 clones listed, about 90% are singletons. The sample was CD4+ or CD8+ T cells sorted from blood, taken in a trial of the OX40 agonist ivuxolimab. These receptors were taken from an adult with an advanced solid tumor such as melanoma, head and neck, liver or kidney cancer. Both conserved end residues are part of each CDR3. Each record gives: J gene, V gene, clone size, D gene, CDR3 protein, CDR3 DNA. The D gene is left open where the match is weak. For some rows the clone size is stated as once, few or many, or as a class when expanded; others skip it.

J gene: TRBJ2-7
V gene: TRBV5-1
clone size: NA
D gene: NA
CDR3 protein: CASSLETGATYEQYF
CDR3 DNA: TGCGCCAGCAGCTTGGAGACGGGGGCAACCTACGAGCAGTACTTC

J gene: TRBJ1-2
V gene: TRBV27
clone size: NA
D gene: NA
CDR3 protein: CASSFGENYGYTF
CDR3 DNA: TGTGCCAGCAGTTTCGGCGAGAACTATGGCTACACCTTC

J gene: TRBJ2-1
V gene: TRBV5-6
clone size: once
D gene: NA
CDR3 protein: CASSSGTGYNEQFF
CDR3 DNA: TGTGCCAGCAGCTCAGGGACCGGCTACAATGAGCAGTTCTTC

J gene: TRBJ2-3
V gene: TRBV9
clone size: NA
D gene: TRBD2
CDR3 protein: CASSAEGLAGVSTDTQYF
CDR3 DNA: TGTGCCAGCAGCGCAGAGGGGCTAGCGGGAGTAAGCACAGATACGCAGTATTTT

J gene: TRBJ1-2
V gene: TRBV27
clone size: NA
D gene: NA
CDR3 protein: CASSLSTSYGYTF
CDR3 DNA: TGTGCCAGCAGTTTAAGCACAAGCTATGGCTACACCTTC

J gene: TRBJ2-7
V gene: TRBV11-2
clone size: NA
D gene: TRBD2
CDR3 protein: CASSFGGASYEQYF
CDR3 DNA: TGTGCCAGCAGCTTCGGGGGGGCCTCCTACGAGCAGTACTTC

J gene: TRBJ2-7
V gene: TRBV7-6
clone size: NA
D gene: NA
CDR3 protein: CASSSSDRGLAYEQYF
CDR3 DNA: TGTGCCAGCAGCTCCTCGGACAGGGGACTAGCCTACGAGCAGTACTTC

J gene: TRBJ2-1
V gene: TRBV27
clone size: NA
D gene: NA
CDR3 protein: CASSFGAYNEQFF
CDR3 DNA: TGTGCCAGCAGTTTCGGGGCGTACAATGAGCAGTTCTTC

J gene: TRBJ2-3
V gene: TRBV4-1
clone size: NA
D gene: TRBD2
CDR3 protein: CASSFSGGTDTQYF
CDR3 DNA: TGCGCCAGCAGTTTTAGCGGGGGGACAGATACGCAGTATTTT

J gene: TRBJ2-1
V gene: TRBV7-9
clone size: NA
D gene: NA
CDR3 protein: CASSLGPGEGQFF
CDR3 DNA: TGTGCCAGCAGCTTAGGCCCCGGGGAAGGGCAGTTCTTC

J gene: TRBJ1-5
V gene: TRBV7-8
clone size: NA
D gene: TRBD1
CDR3 protein: CASSSIVGDRGMKAQHF
CDR3 DNA: TGTGCCAGCAGCTCCATCGTAGGGGACAGGGGAATGAAAGCCCAGCATTTT

J gene: TRBJ2-1
V gene: TRBV27
clone size: NA
D gene: NA
CDR3 protein: CASSLDSGGPYNEQFF
CDR3 DNA: TGTGCCAGCAGTTTAGATAGTGGCGGACCCTACAATGAGCAGTTCTTC

J gene: TRBJ2-1
V gene: TRBV2
clone size: NA
D gene: NA
CDR3 protein: CASMRGYNEQFF
CDR3 DNA: TGTGCCAGCATGAGGGGATACAATGAGCAGTTCTTC

J gene: TRBJ2-1
V gene: TRBV5-6
clone size: NA
D gene: NA
CDR3 protein: CASSLGVPGQQFF
CDR3 DNA: TGTGCCAGCAGCTTGGGTGTACCGGGGCAGCAGTTCTTC

J gene: TRBJ1-1
V gene: TRBV20-1
clone size: NA
D gene: TRBD1
CDR3 protein: CSPGGAFF
CDR3 DNA: TGCAGTCCAGGGGGAGCTTTCTTT

J gene: TRBJ2-7
V gene: TRBV6-6
clone size: NA
D gene: TRBD1
CDR3 protein: CASSYDRDYEQYF
CDR3 DNA: TGTGCCAGCAGTTACGACAGGGACTACGAGCAGTACTTC

J gene: TRBJ2-7
V gene: TRBV4-1
clone size: NA
D gene: NA
CDR3 protein: CASSPDRSYEQYF
CDR3 DNA: TGCGCCAGCAGCCCAGACCGGTCCTACGAGCAGTACTTC

J gene: TRBJ1-5
V gene: TRBV12-5
clone size: once
D gene: TRBD1
CDR3 protein: CASGSSTGGSNQPQHF
CDR3 DNA: TGTGCTAGTGGTTCGTCGACAGGGGGTAGCAATCAGCCCCAGCATTTT

J gene: TRBJ1-3
V gene: TRBV5-4
clone size: NA
D gene: NA
CDR3 protein: CASSFLSGNTIYF
CDR3 DNA: TGTGCCAGCAGCTTTCTTTCTGGAAACACCATATATTTT

J gene: TRBJ1-2
V gene: TRBV6-1
clone size: NA
D gene: NA
CDR3 protein: CASSEATGVPLYGYTF
CDR3 DNA: TGTGCCAGCAGTGAAGCAACTGGGGTACCCCTCTATGGCTACACCTTC

J gene: TRBJ1-1
V gene: TRBV9
clone size: NA
D gene: NA
CDR3 protein: CASSVVRTMNTEAFF
CDR3 DNA: TGTGCCAGCAGCGTAGTCAGGACAATGAACACTGAAGCTTTCTTT

J gene: TRBJ1-5
V gene: TRBV6-1
clone size: NA
D gene: NA
CDR3 protein: CASSEPQLDQPQHF
CDR3 DNA: TGTGCCAGCAGCGAACCACAACTAGATCAGCCCCAGCATTTT

J gene: TRBJ2-7
V gene: TRBV5-5
clone size: NA
D gene: TRBD2
CDR3 protein: CASSFNSGGYEQYF
CDR3 DNA: TGTGCCAGCAGCTTTAACAGCGGGGGGTACGAGCAGTACTTC

J gene: TRBJ2-7
V gene: TRBV19
clone size: NA
D gene: TRBD2
CDR3 protein: CASSNKRGGYEQYF
CDR3 DNA: TGTGCCAGTAGTAACAAGCGGGGGGGCTACGAGCAGTACTTC

J gene: TRBJ2-7
V gene: TRBV27
clone size: NA
D gene: NA
CDR3 protein: CASSFQLSYEQYF
CDR3 DNA: TGTGCCAGCAGTTTCCAGCTTTCCTACGAGCAGTACTTC

J gene: TRBJ1-5
V gene: TRBV5-8
clone size: NA
D gene: NA
CDR3 protein: CASSFGRGSQPQHF
CDR3 DNA: TGTGCCAGCAGCTTCGGGCGGGGTTCTCAGCCCCAGCATTTT

J gene: TRBJ2-1
V gene: TRBV9
clone size: NA
D gene: NA
CDR3 protein: CASSSTNEQFF
CDR3 DNA: TGTGCCAGCAGCTCGACAAATGAGCAGTTCTTC

J gene: TRBJ1-4
V gene: TRBV11-2
clone size: few
D gene: TRBD1
CDR3 protein: CASSLESGGDEKLFF
CDR3 DNA: TGTGCCAGCAGCTTAGAGTCAGGGGGAGATGAAAAACTGTTTTTT

J gene: TRBJ2-7
V gene: TRBV4-1
clone size: NA
D gene: NA
CDR3 protein: CASSHKGIGGYEQYF
CDR3 DNA: TGCGCCAGCAGCCACAAAGGTATAGGGGGATACGAGCAGTACTTC

J gene: TRBJ1-4
V gene: TRBV27
clone size: NA
D gene: NA
CDR3 protein: CASSFAGWGLGEKLFF
CDR3 DNA: TGTGCCAGCAGTTTCGCAGGCTGGGGGCTCGGTGAAAAACTGTTTTTT

J gene: TRBJ1-1
V gene: TRBV27
clone size: NA
D gene: TRBD1
CDR3 protein: CASSFHRGQIEAFF
CDR3 DNA: TGTGCCAGCAGTTTTCACAGGGGGCAGATTGAAGCTTTCTTT

J gene: TRBJ2-7
V gene: TRBV9
clone size: NA
D gene: TRBD2
CDR3 protein: CASSVSGGAHEQYF
CDR3 DNA: TGTGCCAGCAGCGTTAGCGGGGGGGCCCACGAGCAGTACTTC

J gene: TRBJ1-3
V gene: TRBV13
clone size: NA
D gene: NA
CDR3 protein: CASSLRGSGNTIYF
CDR3 DNA: TGTGCCAGCAGCTTACGGGGATCTGGAAACACCATATATTTT

J gene: TRBJ2-1
V gene: TRBV4-2
clone size: NA
D gene: TRBD1
CDR3 protein: CASSQETGGPSYNEQFF
CDR3 DNA: TGTGCCAGCAGCCAAGAGACAGGGGGGCCCTCCTACAATGAGCAGTTCTTC

J gene: TRBJ1-1
V gene: TRBV7-6
clone size: NA
D gene: NA
CDR3 protein: CASSPVDRNTEAFF
CDR3 DNA: TGTGCCAGCAGCCCAGTTGACAGGAACACTGAAGCTTTCTTT

J gene: TRBJ2-1
V gene: TRBV2
clone size: once
D gene: NA
CDR3 protein: CASTQQGRGYNEQFF
CDR3 DNA: TGTGCCAGCACCCAACAGGGAAGGGGCTACAATGAGCAGTTCTTC

J gene: TRBJ1-5
V gene: TRBV11-2
clone size: NA
D gene: TRBD1
CDR3 protein: CASSVGGQGTTRQPQHF
CDR3 DNA: TGTGCCAGCAGCGTTGGGGGACAGGGAACGACCCGTCAGCCCCAGCATTTT

J gene: TRBJ2-1
V gene: TRBV7-3
clone size: NA
D gene: NA
CDR3 protein: CASSLTAEQFF
CDR3 DNA: TGTGCCAGCAGCTTAACCGCCGAGCAGTTCTTC

J gene: TRBJ1-1
V gene: TRBV7-4
clone size: NA
D gene: NA
CDR3 protein: CASSPLCETGVKAFF
CDR3 DNA: TGTGCCAGCAGCCCCTTATGCGAGACAGGAGTTAAAGCTTTCTTT

J gene: TRBJ2-7
V gene: TRBV9
clone size: NA
D gene: NA
CDR3 protein: CASSVDNRYEQYF
CDR3 DNA: TGTGCCAGCAGCGTAGATAATCGGTACGAGCAGTACTTC

J gene: TRBJ2-1
V gene: TRBV11-2
clone size: NA
D gene: NA
CDR3 protein: CASSLVGDEQFF
CDR3 DNA: TGTGCCAGCAGCTTAGTCGGGGATGAGCAGTTCTTC

J gene: TRBJ1-2
V gene: TRBV5-1
clone size: NA
D gene: NA
CDR3 protein: CASSLAGLYGYTF
CDR3 DNA: TGCGCCAGCAGCTTGGCCGGGCTCTATGGCTACACCTTC

J gene: TRBJ1-2
V gene: TRBV11-2
clone size: NA
D gene: NA
CDR3 protein: CASSSGSGEYGYTF
CDR3 DNA: TGTGCCAGCAGCTCCGGATCAGGGGAGTATGGCTACACCTTC

J gene: TRBJ2-5
V gene: TRBV9
clone size: NA
D gene: TRBD1
CDR3 protein: CASSVSLQGAETQYF
CDR3 DNA: TGTGCCAGCAGCGTCTCTCTACAGGGGGCCGAGACCCAGTACTTC

J gene: TRBJ2-5
V gene: TRBV27
clone size: NA
D gene: NA
CDR3 protein: CASSHQWGRGETQYF
CDR3 DNA: TGTGCCAGCAGCCACCAATGGGGGCGAGGAGAGACCCAGTACTTC

J gene: TRBJ2-3
V gene: TRBV13
clone size: once
D gene: NA
CDR3 protein: CASSLVGLGTTDTQYF
CDR3 DNA: TGTGCCAGCAGCTTAGTTGGCCTAGGAACCACAGATACGCAGTATTTT

J gene: TRBJ1-2
V gene: TRBV5-4
clone size: many
D gene: TRBD1
CDR3 protein: CASSYLGTGDGYTF
CDR3 DNA: TGTGCCAGCAGTTATCTCGGGACAGGGGATGGCTACACCTTC

J gene: TRBJ2-7
V gene: TRBV21-1
clone size: NA
D gene: NA
CDR3 protein: CASSKGGRRRRLYEQYF
CDR3 DNA: TGTGCCAGCAGCAAAGGGGGGAGGCGAAGGCGACTCTACGAGCAGTACTTC